The 16 T cell receptor beta chains below all came from one sample that was sequenced in a study of T-cell reconstitution after alpha-beta-depleted transplantation in children. Researchers prepared the TCRbeta library using unique molecular identifiers, the study reports. TCRdb called the PCR reads again in MiXCR, with one record for every CDR3 protein. The repertoire holds about 250,000 distinct CDR3 sequences, with roughly a quarter as singletons. Material: PBMCs, mostly from graft donor cells, obtained 360 days after TCRalphabeta/CD19-depleted stem cell transplant. These receptors were taken from a female patient aged 2 to 10 who had a stem cell transplant for congenital amegakaryocytic thrombocytopenia, so the T cells may come from the graft donor.

This sequence joins TRBV6-1 and TRBJ2-1; 7 bases align to TRBD1. From germline, CDR1 is MNHNS and CDR2 SASEGT. V trimming: 4 bases; J trimming: 5 bases; junction bases outside the gene matches: 8. The CDR3 contains 15 residues. The DNA for the CDR3 is TGTGCCAGCAGTGCACCCAGGGGGAGAGACAATGAGCAGTTCTTC. Translation: CASSAPRGRDNEQFF.

This sequence joins TRBV28 and TRBJ2-2, with 12 bases that match TRBD2. This CDR3 comprises 15 residues. With V trimmed by 6 bases and J by 6 bases, 5 bases remained unmatched. The germline V gene encodes CDR1 MDHEN and CDR2 SYDVKM. The CDR3 nucleotides read TGTGCCAGCAGCCCTAGCGGGAGGGCCGCCGGGGAGCTGTTTTTT. It yields the protein CASSPSGRAAGELFF.

At least ten counts were recorded for this clonotype. The rearrangement uses TRBV20-1 and TRBJ2-1, with 8 bases lining up with TRBD2. Germline V gene data show CDR1 as DFQATT and CDR2 as SNEGSKA (reference sequence). The CDR3 contains 18 residues. The ends lost 3 bases at V and 9 bases at J; junction bases unmatched: 22. CDR3: CSASFHGRAFKSYGEQFF. In DNA form, the CDR3 reads TGCAGTGCTAGCTTTCACGGGAGGGCCTTTAAGTCCTACGGTGAGCAGTTCTTC.

This clonotype was seen many times. The chain links TRBV29-1 to TRBJ2-7; possible D gene TRBD2, 5 bases. This CDR3 region has 12 residues. V was clipped by 4 bases and J by 2 bases, with 9 bases between them. Germline CDR1 and CDR2: SQVTM and ANQGSEA. CDR3: CSVVDGTYEQYF. CDR3 nucleotide sequence: TGCAGCGTTGTGGACGGGACCTACGAGCAGTACTTC.

This clonotype was recorded a few times. The rearrangement links TRBV28 to TRBJ2-1, with 10 nucleotides matching TRBD2. CDR1 is MDHEN, CDR2 SYDVKM, per germline. Unmatched junction bases numbered 11, after V lost 7 bases and J lost 5 bases. This CDR3 region has 16 residues. The CDR3 nucleotides are TGTGCCAGCACTGCAAAGGGACTAGCGAGCGACAATGAGCAGTTCTTC. This sequence encodes CASTAKGLASDNEQFF.

This sequence joins TRBV6-5 and TRBJ2-1; D might be TRBD1 (6 bases). Between the trimmed V and J ends, which lost 5 bases and 4 bases, there was a span of 15 bases. This CDR3 comprises 15 residues. Germline CDR1 reads MNHEY; CDR2 reads SVGAGI. Written as DNA, the CDR3 is TGTGCCAGCAGTCCCGGGACACCCGAATACAATGAGCAGTTCTTC. Translated, it gives CASSPGTPEYNEQFF.

This clonotype was seen many times. The chain has TRBV29-1 and TRBJ1-3, with TRBD1 identical over 10 bases. The CDR3 runs to 13 residues. The V gene end was trimmed by 6 bases and the J gene end by 3 bases; junction bases not matched to a gene: 2. CDR1 is SQVTM, CDR2 ANQGSEA, per germline. The CDR3 DNA reads as TGCAGCGTGGGGACAGGGGTTGGAAACACCATATATTTT. The encoded protein is CSVGTGVGNTIYF. Together with reference TRBV29-1 and TRBJ1-3, the CDR3 gives the full variable domain: SAVISQKPSRDICQRGTSLTIQCQVDSQVTMMFWYRQQPGQSLTLIATANQGSEATYESGFVIDKFPISRPNLTFSTLTVSNMSPEDSSIYLCSVGTGVGNTIYFGEGSWLTVV.

The chain employs TRBV28 and TRBJ2-7; D may be TRBD1 or TRBD2 (7 bases each). The V gene's germline CDR1 is MDHEN and CDR2 SYDVKM. Between the trimmed V and J ends, which lost 8 bases and 2 bases, there was a span of 19 bases. The CDR3 extends over 15 amino acids. CDR3: CASSEGGTAPYEQYF. The CDR3 region has the DNA TGTGCCAGCTCTGAGGGGGGGACAGCCCCCTACGAGCAGTACTTC.

This clonotype has at least ten counts. The chain joins TRBV3-1 to TRBJ2-7, with D unclear. Germline V gene sequence: CDR1 LGHDT, CDR2 YNNKEL (reference sequence). The CDR3 loop spans 15 amino acids. Between the trimmed V and J ends, which lost 0 bases and 0 bases, there was a span of 9 bases. In DNA form, the CDR3 reads TGTGCCAGCAGCCAAGATCTAAGGCGCTCCTACGAGCAGTACTTC. Translation gives CASSQDLRRSYEQYF.

V is TRBV6-2 or TRBV6-3 and J is TRBJ2-1; 7 nucleotides line up with TRBD1. Trimming removed 7 bases from V and 8 bases from J; junction bases left unmatched: 5. Germline loops: CDR1 MNHEY, CDR2 SVGEGT. The CDR3 consists of 12 residues. Here the CDR3 DNA reads TGTGCCAGCAAGGGGGCTGCGTATGAGCAGTTCTTC. This translates into CASKGAAYEQFF.

The V call is TRBV5-1, the J call TRBJ2-1; 10 nucleotides agree with TRBD2. The ends lost 5 bases at V and 5 bases at J; junction bases unmatched: 13. Germline V CDR1 and CDR2: SGHRS, YFSETQ. CDR3 size: 17 residues. DNA of the CDR3: TGCGCCAGCAGTCCCGGGACTAGCGTGAGGGCCAACAATGAGCAGTTCTTC. It encodes CASSPGTSVRANNEQFF. The full variable domain, rest sourced from reference TRBV5-1 and TRBJ2-1, is KAGVTQTPRYLIKTRGQQVTLSCSPISGHRSVSWYQQTPGQGLQFLFEYFSETQRNKGNFPGRFSGRQFSNSRSEMNVSTLELGDSALYLCASSPGTSVRANNEQFFGPGTRLTVL.

V is TRBV27 and J is TRBJ2-1, with TRBD2 matching over 9 bases. Per germline, CDR1 MNHEY and CDR2 SMNVEV (reference sequence). J gave up 9 bases and V 4 bases, and 16 bases lay outside the gene matches. The CDR3 has 17 amino acids. CDR3 nucleotides: TGTGCCAGCAGTTCCCCCTCGACTAGCGGACTATCCGGTGAGCAGTTCTTC. It encodes CASSSPSTSGLSGEQFF.

This clonotype was counted many times. This sequence joins TRBV19 and TRBJ1-1, with D perhaps matching TRBD1 (5 bases). The V and J ends lost 6 bases and 1 base respectively, with 12 bases between them. The CDR3 has 14 amino acids. Germline V gene sequence: CDR1 LNHDA, CDR2 SQIVND (reference sequence). In DNA form, the CDR3 reads TGTGCCAGTAGACCTCTCAGGGAGAACACTGAAGCTTTCTTT. Amino acid sequence: CASRPLRENTEAFF.

This clonotype was observed a few times. The V call is TRBV5-1, the J call TRBJ1-3; D is unresolved. The CDR3 is made up of 13 amino acids. V dropped 4 bases and J dropped 4 bases, with 9 bases sitting between them. Germline assignment: CDR1 SGHRS and CDR2 YFSETQ. The CDR3 is CASSPRSGNTIYF. The CDR3 DNA sequence: TGCGCCAGCAGCCCACGGAGCGGAAACACCATATATTTT.

This clonotype has ten or more counts. This chain uses TRBV4-3 with TRBJ2-7, with a weak D call TRBD1 (6 bases). Trimming cost V 0 bases and J 1 base, with 10 bases left between them. Germline V gene lookup returns CDR1 LGHNA and CDR2 YSLEER. CDR3 size: 15 residues. CDR3 region: CASSQERQGSYEQYF. DNA for the CDR3: TGCGCCAGCAGCCAAGAGAGGCAGGGGTCCTACGAGCAGTACTTC.

The genes are TRBV6-1 and TRBJ2-1, with 7 bases that match TRBD1. The ends lost 6 bases at V and 8 bases at J; junction bases unmatched: 16. CDR1 is MNHNS and CDR2 is SASEGT in the germline V gene. There are 16 residues in the CDR3. CDR3 region: CASRNDRVLVRDEQFF. Written as DNA, the CDR3 is TGTGCCAGCAGGAATGACAGGGTTCTAGTTCGCGATGAGCAGTTCTTC.